The T cell receptor (beta chain) under discussion was sequenced for a study of T cell repertoires in cytomegalovirus infection. About the study: Public TCR beta signatures indicated both CMV infection and matching HLA type.

V was cut by 2 bases and J by 8 bases, with 7 bases left in between. The CDR3 extends over 12 amino acids. The germline gives CDR1 MNHNY, CDR2 SVGAGI (reference sequence). Each CDR3 protein is one row after TCRdb ran MiXCR on the reads. This table holds roughly 180,000 distinct CDR3 sequences, 15% to 20% found once. Regarding the study as a whole: The ex vivo response showed dominance by HLA-C-restricted CMV-specific TCR beta clonotypes. Cumulative public TCR beta family frequency identified CMV carriers with the relevant HLA.

Note on this clonotype: What it recognizes is unknown.

Sequencing used CD8+ T cells from PBMCs. The receptor was isolated from a human donor in good health (CMV status not recorded). Some clones in this sample may be carry-over from other donors' samples. The rearrangement uses TRBV6-6 and TRBJ2-1; D unresolved. CDR3 sequence reads: CASSYPSDEQFF. The CDR3 coding sequence is TGTGCCAGCAGTTACCCATCCGATGAGCAGTTCTTC.